This is a list of T cell receptor beta chains from one sample in a study of cytomegalovirus exposure and HLA in healthy donors. This table comes from immunoSEQ multiplex PCR, and its TCRdb copy is limited to in-frame clones, with some not included. The sample includes 110,000 or so clones, around three quarters of them seen just once. Sequencing was done on a sample of PBMCs. Receptors were obtained from a woman in her forties or fifties in good health and CMV-seropositive. The CDR3 runs from the conserved cysteine through the conserved F or W. A D gene is named only where the DNA matches it firmly. Rows give clone size only sometimes, using once, few, many, or a class for an expanded clone.

d_call | j_call | v_call | clone_size | cdr3_nt | cdr3_aa
. | TRBJ1-2 | TRBV18 | . | TGTGCCAGCTCAGTGGAGGCCGGCGGCTACACCTTC | CASSVEAGGYTF
. | TRBJ2-3 | TRBV5-8 | . | TGTGCCAGCAGCGGGTGGGTAGCGACAGATACGCAGTATTTT | CASSGWVATDTQYF
. | TRBJ1-2 | TRBV4-3 | . | TGCGCCAGCAGCCAGGACGCGCGGGGGTATGGCTACACCTTC | CASSQDARGYGYTF
TRBD1 | TRBJ2-5 | TRBV2 | . | TGTGCCAGCAGTCCCCGGGACAGGGGCCAAGAGACCCAGTACTTC | CASSPRDRGQETQYF
TRBD1 | TRBJ1-2 | TRBV7-2 | . | TGTGCCAGCAGCCTGGGGGGCAGACAGGGGACCTACACCTTC | CASSLGGRQGTYTF
. | TRBJ1-5 | TRBV6-4 | . | TGTGCCAGCAGTTTTCCGGGACAAATCGTCGGCAATCAGCCCCAGCATTTT | CASSFPGQIVGNQPQHF
. | TRBJ2-7 | TRBV9 | few | TGTGCCAGCAGCCTTAGGGTCGGGGACGAGCAGTACTTC | CASSLRVGDEQYF
. | TRBJ2-5 | TRBV18 | . | TGTGCCAGCTCCTCTCCCATGGGCTTCCAAGAGACCCAGTACTTC | CASSSPMGFQETQYF
. | TRBJ2-5 | TRBV10-3 | . | TGTGCCAGCGGGCCCCAGGGGGAGACCCAGTACTTC | CASGPQGETQYF
. | TRBJ2-1 | TRBV27 | . | TGTGCCAGCAGTTTATCTAGCGCCCACAATGAGCAGTTCTTC | CASSLSSAHNEQFF
TRBD2 | TRBJ2-2 | TRBV7-3 | . | TGTGCCAGCAGCTCCCTCAGCGGGAGTCCCGGGGAGCTGTTTTTT | CASSSLSGSPGELFF
TRBD2 | TRBJ2-6 | TRBV6-4 | . | TGTGCCAGCAGTGACGGGGGGACGGGGAGGGCCAACGGCCTGACTTTC | CASSDGGTGRANGLTF
. | TRBJ2-5 | TRBV15 | once | TGTGCCACCAGCAGAGGGGGAGAGTGGAGTACCCAGTACTTC | CATSRGGEWSTQYF
TRBD1 | TRBJ2-7 | TRBV6-4 | . | TGTGCCAGCAGTTACGAACAGGGGGACGAGCAGTACTTC | CASSYEQGDEQYF
. | TRBJ1-1 | TRBV9 | . | TGTGCCAGCAGCGTAGCCGCCTCTCAGGCTACGGGGACTGAAGCTTTCTTT | CASSVAASQATGTEAFF
TRBD2 | TRBJ2-3 | TRBV5-1 | . | TGCGCCAGCAGCTTCGGCAGACTAGCGGGACGAGATACGCAGTATTTT | CASSFGRLAGRDTQYF
TRBD1 | TRBJ2-5 | TRBV7-2 | . | TGTGCCAGCAACCAACGACAGGGGGCTCGGGAGACCCAGTACTTC | CASNQRQGARETQYF
. | TRBJ1-4 | TRBV5-5 | . | TGTGCCAGCAGCCCCGAGACGTACGGGGAAAAACTGTTTTTT | CASSPETYGEKLFF
TRBD1 | TRBJ2-1 | TRBV6-1 | . | TGTGCCAGCAGGGCGACAGGGGTGTTTGAGCAGTTCTTC | CASRATGVFEQFF
TRBD1 | TRBJ1-3 | TRBV7-9 | . | TGTGCCAGCAGCCGTTGGGTAGGGCAGGGGGACTCTGGAAACACCATATATTTT | CASSRWVGQGDSGNTIYF
TRBD1 | TRBJ2-3 | TRBV6-6 | few | TGTGCCAGCAATCCCCGGGACAGTGGTTCAGATACGCAGTATTTT | CASNPRDSGSDTQYF
TRBD2 | TRBJ2-1 | TRBV2 | few | TGTGCCATCAAGCCGAGGACTAGCGGGGGGGGGAAAGAGCAGTTCTTC | CAIKPRTSGGGKEQFF
TRBD2 | TRBJ2-7 | TRBV9 | . | TGTGCCAGCAACAACGACGGGACTAGCTCCTACGAGCAGTACTTC | CASNNDGTSSYEQYF
. | TRBJ2-6 | TRBV10-3 | few | TGTGCCATCAGTGCTAGGACTGGGGCCAACGTCCTGACTTTC | CAISARTGANVLTF
. | TRBJ2-5 | TRBV4-3 | . | TGCGCCAGCAGCCAAGGAGTGCGGGAGACCCAGTACTTC | CASSQGVRETQYF
TRBD2 | TRBJ2-1 | TRBV20-1 | few | TGCACCGCAGCGGGATCCAATGAGCAGTTCTTC | CTAAGSNEQFF
. | TRBJ1-2 | TRBV2 | . | TGTGCCAGCAGTGAAAGGACAGAAGTTGGCTACACCTTC | CASSERTEVGYTF
. | TRBJ2-1 | TRBV7-6 | . | TGTGCCAGCAGCCCCAGAGGGTACAATGAGCAGTTCTTC | CASSPRGYNEQFF